This T cell receptor beta chain was sequenced for a study of quantifying T cell responses using KT2 cells. Study background: TCR alpha and beta constant-region primers primed reverse transcription of RNA.

Germline assignment: CDR1 SEHNR and CDR2 FQNEAQ (reference sequence). V lost 3 bases to trimming and J lost 9 bases, with 6 bases between them. The length of the CDR3 is 11 residues. An oligo carrying a UMI was ligated to the cDNA 3' end. First-round PCR used three to five cycles and beta primers RC1.1 and RC1.2 covering TRBC1 and TRBC2. TCRdb called the UMI-ligation and nested PCR reads again in MiXCR, with one record for every CDR3 protein. The table has tens of thousands of distinct CDR3 sequences, about a tenth seen once. General study results and limits: Input KT2 cell number predicted KT2 alpha and beta sequence counts linearly over several orders of magnitude.

This clonotype was detected only a few times. Its antigen is as yet unknown. This sequence was found in a human donor. Input material: PBMCs spiked with cells of the T cell clone KT2. The rearrangement joins TRBV7-9 to TRBJ2-1, with unresolved D. CDR3 region: CASSLGFEQFF. Written as DNA, the CDR3 is TGTGCCAGCAGCTTGGGATTTGAGCAGTTCTTC.